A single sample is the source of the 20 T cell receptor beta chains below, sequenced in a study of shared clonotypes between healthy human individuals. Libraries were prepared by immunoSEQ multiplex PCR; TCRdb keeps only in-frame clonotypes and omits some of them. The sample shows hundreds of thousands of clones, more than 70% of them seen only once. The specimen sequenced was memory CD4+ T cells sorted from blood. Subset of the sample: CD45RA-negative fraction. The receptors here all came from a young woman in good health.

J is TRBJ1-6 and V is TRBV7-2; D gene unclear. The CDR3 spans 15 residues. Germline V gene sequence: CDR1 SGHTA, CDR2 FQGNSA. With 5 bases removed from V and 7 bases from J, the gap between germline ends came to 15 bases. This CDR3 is CASSAQGLGNSPLHF. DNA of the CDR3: TGTGCCAGCAGCGCACAAGGACTGGGGAATTCACCCCTCCACTTT.

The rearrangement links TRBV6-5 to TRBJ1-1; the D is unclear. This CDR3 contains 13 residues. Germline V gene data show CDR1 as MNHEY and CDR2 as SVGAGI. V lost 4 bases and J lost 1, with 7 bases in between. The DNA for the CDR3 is TGTGCCAGCAGTTTTTCATCGAACACTGAAGCTTTCTTT. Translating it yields CASSFSSNTEAFF.

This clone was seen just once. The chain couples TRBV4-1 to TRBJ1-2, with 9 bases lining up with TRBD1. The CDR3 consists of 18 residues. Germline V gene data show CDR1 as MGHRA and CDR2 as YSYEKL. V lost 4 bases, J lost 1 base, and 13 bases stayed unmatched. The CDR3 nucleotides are TGCGCCAGCAGCCTGCAGATGGGGACAGGGCCCTTTAACTATGGCTACACCTTC. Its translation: CASSLQMGTGPFNYGYTF.

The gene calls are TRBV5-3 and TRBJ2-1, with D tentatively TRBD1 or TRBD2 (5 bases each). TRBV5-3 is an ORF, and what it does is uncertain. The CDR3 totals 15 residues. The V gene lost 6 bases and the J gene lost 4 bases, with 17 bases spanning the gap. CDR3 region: CARTSKGRAYNEQFF. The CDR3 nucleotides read TGTGCCAGAACCTCGAAGGGGCGGGCTTACAATGAGCAGTTCTTC.

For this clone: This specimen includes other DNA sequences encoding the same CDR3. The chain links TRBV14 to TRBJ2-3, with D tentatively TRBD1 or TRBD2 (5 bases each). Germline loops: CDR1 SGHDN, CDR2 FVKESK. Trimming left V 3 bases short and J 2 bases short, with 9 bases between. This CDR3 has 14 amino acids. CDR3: CASSHGGNTDTQYF. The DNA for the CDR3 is TGTGCCAGCAGCCATGGGGGAAACACAGATACGCAGTATTTT.

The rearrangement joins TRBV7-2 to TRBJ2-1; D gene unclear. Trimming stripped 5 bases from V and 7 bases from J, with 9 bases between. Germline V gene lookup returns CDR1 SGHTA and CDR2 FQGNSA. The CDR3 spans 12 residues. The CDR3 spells CASSNLVNEQFF. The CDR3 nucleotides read TGTGCCAGCAGCAACCTAGTGAATGAGCAGTTCTTC.

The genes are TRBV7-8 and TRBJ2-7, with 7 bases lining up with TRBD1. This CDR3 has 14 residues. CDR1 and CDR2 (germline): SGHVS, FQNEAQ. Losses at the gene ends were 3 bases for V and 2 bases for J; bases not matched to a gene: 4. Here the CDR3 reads CASSFRTGTYEQYF. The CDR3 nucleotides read TGTGCCAGCAGCTTCCGGACAGGAACCTACGAGCAGTACTTC. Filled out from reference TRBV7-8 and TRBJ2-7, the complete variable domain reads GAGVSQSPRYKVAKRGQDVALRCDPISGHVSLFWYQQALGQGPEFLTYFQNEAQLDKSGLPSDRFFAERPEGSVSTLKIQRTQQEDSAVYLCASSFRTGTYEQYFGPGTRLTVT.

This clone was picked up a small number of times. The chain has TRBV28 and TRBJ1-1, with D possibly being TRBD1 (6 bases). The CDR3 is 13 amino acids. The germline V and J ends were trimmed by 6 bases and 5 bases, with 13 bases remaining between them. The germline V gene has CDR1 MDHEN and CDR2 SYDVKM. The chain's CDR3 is CASRIGGGTEAFF. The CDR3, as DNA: TGTGCCAGCAGGATAGGGGGGGGAACTGAAGCTTTCTTT.

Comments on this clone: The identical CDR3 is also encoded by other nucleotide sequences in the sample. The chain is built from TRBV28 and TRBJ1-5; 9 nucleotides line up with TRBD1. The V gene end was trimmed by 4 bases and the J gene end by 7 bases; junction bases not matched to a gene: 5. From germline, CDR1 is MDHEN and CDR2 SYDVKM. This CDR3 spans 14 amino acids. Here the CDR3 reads CASSSGQGDQPQHF. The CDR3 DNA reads TGTGCCAGCAGTTCGGGACAGGGTGACCAGCCCCAGCATTTT.

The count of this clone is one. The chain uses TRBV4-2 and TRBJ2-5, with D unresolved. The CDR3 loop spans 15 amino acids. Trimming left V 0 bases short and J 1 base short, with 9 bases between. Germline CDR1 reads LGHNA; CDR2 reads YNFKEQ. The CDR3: CASSQDPGPQETQYF. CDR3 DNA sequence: TGTGCCAGCAGCCAAGACCCCGGCCCCCAAGAGACCCAGTACTTC.

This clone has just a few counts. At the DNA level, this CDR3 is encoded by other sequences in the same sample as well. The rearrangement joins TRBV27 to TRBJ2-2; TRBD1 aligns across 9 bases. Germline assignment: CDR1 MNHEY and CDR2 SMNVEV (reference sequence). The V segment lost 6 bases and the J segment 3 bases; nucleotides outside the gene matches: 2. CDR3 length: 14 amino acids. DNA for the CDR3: TGTGCCAGCAGAACAGGGGGCCACACCGGGGAGCTGTTTTTT. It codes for CASRTGGHTGELFF.

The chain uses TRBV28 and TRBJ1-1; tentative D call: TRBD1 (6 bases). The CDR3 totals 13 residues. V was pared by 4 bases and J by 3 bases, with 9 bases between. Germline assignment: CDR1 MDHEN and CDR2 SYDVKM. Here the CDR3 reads CASSSGQDTEAFF. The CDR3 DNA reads TGTGCCAGCAGTTCGGGACAAGACACTGAAGCTTTCTTT.

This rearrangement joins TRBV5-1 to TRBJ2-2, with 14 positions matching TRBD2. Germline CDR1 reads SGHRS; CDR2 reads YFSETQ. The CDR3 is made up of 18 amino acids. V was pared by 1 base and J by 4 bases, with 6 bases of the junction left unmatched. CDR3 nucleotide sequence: TGCGCCAGCAGCTTGCTGGGACTAGCGGGAGATCCCACCGGGGAGCTGTTTTTT. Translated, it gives CASSLLGLAGDPTGELFF.

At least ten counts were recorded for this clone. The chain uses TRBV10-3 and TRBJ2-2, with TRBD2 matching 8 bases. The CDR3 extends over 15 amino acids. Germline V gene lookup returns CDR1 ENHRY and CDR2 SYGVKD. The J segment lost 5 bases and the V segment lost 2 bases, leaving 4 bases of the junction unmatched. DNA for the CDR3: TGTGCCATCAGTGAGACTAGCGGATTGACCGGGGAGCTGTTTTTT. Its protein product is CAISETSGLTGELFF.

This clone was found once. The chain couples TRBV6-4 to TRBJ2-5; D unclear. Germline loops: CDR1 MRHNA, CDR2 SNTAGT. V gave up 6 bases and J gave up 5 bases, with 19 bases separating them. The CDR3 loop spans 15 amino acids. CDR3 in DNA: TGTGCCAGCAGCCACCTTTTTGCAGCTGGGGAGACCCAGTACTTC. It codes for CASSHLFAAGETQYF.

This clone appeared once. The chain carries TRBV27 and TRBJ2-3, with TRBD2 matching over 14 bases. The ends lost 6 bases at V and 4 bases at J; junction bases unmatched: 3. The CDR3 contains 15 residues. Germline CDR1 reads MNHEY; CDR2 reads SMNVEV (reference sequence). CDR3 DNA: TGTGCCAGCAGCCCGGGACTAGCGGGAGCAGATACGCAGTATTTT. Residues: CASSPGLAGADTQYF.

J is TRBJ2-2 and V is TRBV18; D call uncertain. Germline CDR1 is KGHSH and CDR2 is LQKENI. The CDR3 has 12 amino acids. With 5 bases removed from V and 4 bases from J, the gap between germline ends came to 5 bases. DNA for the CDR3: TGTGCCAGCTCAGCTCTCACCGGGGAGCTGTTTTTT. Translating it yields CASSALTGELFF.

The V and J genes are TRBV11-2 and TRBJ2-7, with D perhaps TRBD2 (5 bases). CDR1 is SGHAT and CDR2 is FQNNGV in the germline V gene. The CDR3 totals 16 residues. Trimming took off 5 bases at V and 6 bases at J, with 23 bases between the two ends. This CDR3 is CASSPPLAWETREQYF. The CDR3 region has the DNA TGTGCCAGCAGCCCACCCTTAGCGTGGGAAACTCGCGAGCAGTACTTC.

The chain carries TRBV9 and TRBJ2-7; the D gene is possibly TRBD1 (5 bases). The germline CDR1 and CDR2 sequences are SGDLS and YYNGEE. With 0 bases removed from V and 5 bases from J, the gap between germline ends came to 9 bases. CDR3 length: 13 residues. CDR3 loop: CASSVDQGHEQYF. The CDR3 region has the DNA TGTGCCAGCAGCGTAGATCAGGGTCACGAGCAGTACTTC. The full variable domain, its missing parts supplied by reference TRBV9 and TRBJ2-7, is DSGVTQTPKHLITATGQRVTLRCSPRSGDLSVYWYQQSLDQGLQFLIQYYNGEERAKGNILERFSAQQFPDLHSELNLSSLELGDSALYFCASSVDQGHEQYFGPGTRLTVT.

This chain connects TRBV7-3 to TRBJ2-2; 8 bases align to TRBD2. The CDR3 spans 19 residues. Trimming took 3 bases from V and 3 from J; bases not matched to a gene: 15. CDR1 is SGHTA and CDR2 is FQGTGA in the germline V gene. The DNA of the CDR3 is TGTGCCAGCAGCTTCGGAACTAGCGGCCCCAGAGGAGACACCGGGGAGCTGTTTTTT. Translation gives CASSFGTSGPRGDTGELFF.